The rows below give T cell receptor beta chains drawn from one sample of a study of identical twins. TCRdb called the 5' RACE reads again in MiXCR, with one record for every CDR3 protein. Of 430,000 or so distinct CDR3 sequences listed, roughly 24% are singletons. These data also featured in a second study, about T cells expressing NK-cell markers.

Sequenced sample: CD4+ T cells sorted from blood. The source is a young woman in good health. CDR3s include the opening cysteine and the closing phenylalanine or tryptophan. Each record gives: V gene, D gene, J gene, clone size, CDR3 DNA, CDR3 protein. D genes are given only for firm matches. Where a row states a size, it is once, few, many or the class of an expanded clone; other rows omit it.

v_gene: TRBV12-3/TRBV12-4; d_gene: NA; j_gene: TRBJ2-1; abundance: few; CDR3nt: TGTGCCAGCACTACCTCCTTAGAGCAGTTCTTC; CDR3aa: CASTTSLEQFF
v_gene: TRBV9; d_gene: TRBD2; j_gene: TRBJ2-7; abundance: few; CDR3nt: TGTGCCAGCAGCGTAGGGGTAGCGGGGCACTCCTACGAGCAGTACTTC; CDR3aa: CASSVGVAGHSYEQYF
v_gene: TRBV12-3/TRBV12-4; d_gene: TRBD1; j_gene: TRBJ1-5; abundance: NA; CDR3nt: TGTGCCAGCAGTGAAACAGGGGGAAATCAGCCCCAGCATTTT; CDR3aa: CASSETGGNQPQHF
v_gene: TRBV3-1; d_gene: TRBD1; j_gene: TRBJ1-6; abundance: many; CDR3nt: TGTGCCAGCAGCATCGGACAGGGGAATTCACCCCTCCACTTT; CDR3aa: CASSIGQGNSPLHF
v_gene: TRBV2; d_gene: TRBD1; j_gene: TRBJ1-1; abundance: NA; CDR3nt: TGTGCCAGTGCCGGACAGGGAGGCACTGAAGCTTTCTTT; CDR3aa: CASAGQGGTEAFF
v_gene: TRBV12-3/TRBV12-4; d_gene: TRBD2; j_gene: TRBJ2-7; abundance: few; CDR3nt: TGTGCCAGCAGTTTAACGGCGGGGGCCTACGAGCAGTACTTC; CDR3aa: CASSLTAGAYEQYF
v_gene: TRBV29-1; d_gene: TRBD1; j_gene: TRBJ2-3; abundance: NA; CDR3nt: TGCAGCGTAACACAGGGGGCAAAGGGAGATACGCAGTATTTT; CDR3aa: CSVTQGAKGDTQYF
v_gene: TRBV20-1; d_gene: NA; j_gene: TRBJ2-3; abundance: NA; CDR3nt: TGCAGTGCTGGGGGGACAGTGGGAGAGTCGCAGTATTTT; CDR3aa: CSAGGTVGESQYF
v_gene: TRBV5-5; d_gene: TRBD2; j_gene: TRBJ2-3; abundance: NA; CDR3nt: TGTGCCAGCAGCGTTTCCGGGACTAGCGGGAGTACGCAGTATTTT; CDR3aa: CASSVSGTSGSTQYF
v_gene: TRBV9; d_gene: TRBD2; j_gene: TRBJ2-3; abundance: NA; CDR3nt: TGTGCCAGCAGCGCTCGCACGGGGGGGGCAAGGGATTTT; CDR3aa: CASSARTGGARDF
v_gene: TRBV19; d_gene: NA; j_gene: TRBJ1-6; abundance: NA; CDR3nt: TGTGCCAGTAGAGTGACAGGAGGCTCCTATAATTCACCCCTCCACTTT; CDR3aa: CASRVTGGSYNSPLHF
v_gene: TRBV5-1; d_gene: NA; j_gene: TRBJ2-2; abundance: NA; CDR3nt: TGCGCCAGCAGCTTGGGGTTAACAACCACCGGGGAGCTGTTTTTT; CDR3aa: CASSLGLTTTGELFF
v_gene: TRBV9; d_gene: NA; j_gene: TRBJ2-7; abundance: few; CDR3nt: TGTGCCAGCGGAGGTGGGGGCCACATCGGGAAGCAGTACTTC; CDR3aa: CASGGGGHIGKQYF
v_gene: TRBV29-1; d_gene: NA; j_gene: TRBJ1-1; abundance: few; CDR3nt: TGCAGCGTTGACTGGGGGGCTGGAGCTTTCTTT; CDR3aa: CSVDWGAGAFF
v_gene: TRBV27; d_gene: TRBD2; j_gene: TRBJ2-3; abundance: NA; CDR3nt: TGTGCCAGCAGTTTATATCCAGGGAGGGTTAATACGCAGTATTTT; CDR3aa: CASSLYPGRVNTQYF
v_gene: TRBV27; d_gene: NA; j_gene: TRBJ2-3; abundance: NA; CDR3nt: TGTGCCAGCAGTTTTGTCGGAAGCACAGATACGCAGTATTTT; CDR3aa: CASSFVGSTDTQYF
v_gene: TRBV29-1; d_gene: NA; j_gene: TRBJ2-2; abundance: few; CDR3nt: TGCAGCGTTGAAGATCGCCCGAACACCGGGGAGCTGTTTTTT; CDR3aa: CSVEDRPNTGELFF
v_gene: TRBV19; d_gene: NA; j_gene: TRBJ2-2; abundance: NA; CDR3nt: TGTGCCAGTAGTCCCGAGGTTTGGACCGGGGAGCTGTTTTTT; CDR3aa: CASSPEVWTGELFF
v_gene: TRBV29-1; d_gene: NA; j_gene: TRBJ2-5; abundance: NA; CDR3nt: TGCAGCGTTGGAATGGGAGCCGGGGCGGAGACCCAGTACTTC; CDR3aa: CSVGMGAGAETQYF
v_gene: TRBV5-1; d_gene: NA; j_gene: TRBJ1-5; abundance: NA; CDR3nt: TGCGCCAGCAGCTGGGGGCCAGCTAATCAGCCCCAGCATTTT; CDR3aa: CASSWGPANQPQHF
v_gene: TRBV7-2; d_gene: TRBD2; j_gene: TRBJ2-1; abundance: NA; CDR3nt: TGTGCCAGCAGCTTAGGACTAGCGGGATACTCCTACAATGAGCAGTTCTTC; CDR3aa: CASSLGLAGYSYNEQFF
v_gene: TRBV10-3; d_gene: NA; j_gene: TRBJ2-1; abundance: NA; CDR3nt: TGTGCCATCAGTGGAGCCAATGAGCAGTTCTTC; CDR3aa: CAISGANEQFF
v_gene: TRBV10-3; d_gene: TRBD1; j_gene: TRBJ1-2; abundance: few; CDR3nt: TGTGCCATCAGGGAGACAGGGGGCCGGAACTATGGCTACACCTTC; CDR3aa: CAIRETGGRNYGYTF
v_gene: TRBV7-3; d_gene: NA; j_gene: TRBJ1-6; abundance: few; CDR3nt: TGTGCCAGCAGCTTCGGCAGAAATTCACCCCTCCACTTT; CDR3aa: CASSFGRNSPLHF
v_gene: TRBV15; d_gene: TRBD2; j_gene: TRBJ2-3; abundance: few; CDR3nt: TGTGCCATTCGGACTAGCGGGAGCTCAGATACGCAGTATTTT; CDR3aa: CAIRTSGSSDTQYF
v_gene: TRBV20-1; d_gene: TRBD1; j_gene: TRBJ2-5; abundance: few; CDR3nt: TGCAGTGCTAGAGAGACAGGGAAGGACCAAGAGACCCAGTACTTC; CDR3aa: CSARETGKDQETQYF
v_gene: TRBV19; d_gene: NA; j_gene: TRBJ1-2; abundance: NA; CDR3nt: TGTGCCAGTAGTACATCGAATGGCTACACCTTC; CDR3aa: CASSTSNGYTF
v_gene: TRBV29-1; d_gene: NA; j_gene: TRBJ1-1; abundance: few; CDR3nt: TGCAGCGCATTAGATGAGTCAGCTTTCTTT; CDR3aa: CSALDESAFF
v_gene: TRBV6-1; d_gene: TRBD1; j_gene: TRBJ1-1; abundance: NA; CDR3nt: TGTGCCAGCAGTCAGCAGGGGGCTCGCACTGAAGCTTTCTTT; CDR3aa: CASSQQGARTEAFF
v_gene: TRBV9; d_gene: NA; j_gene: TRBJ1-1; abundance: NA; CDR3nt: TGTGCCAGCAGCGTAGAGGTGGGGACTGAAGCTTTCTTT; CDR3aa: CASSVEVGTEAFF